Sequencing of this T cell receptor (beta chain) was carried out in a study of T cell clones after liver transplantation. Turning to the study itself: TCRbeta sequencing after a pre-transplant mixed lymphocyte reaction identified graft-donor-reactive clones, later tracked in post-transplant blood. Without induction therapy, subjects received standard immunosuppression until 12-24 months post-transplant. Pre-transplant mixed lymphocyte reactions yielded third-party-reactive TCRbeta sequences as comparators for graft-donor-reactive sequences.

Method: immunoSEQ multiplex PCR; TCRdb's copy keeps in-frame clones and lacks some. Of tens of thousands of clones in the sample, about 70% were seen once. Unstimulated PBMCs were sorted into CD3+CD4+ and CD3+CD8+ populations. V dropped 0 bases and J dropped 7 bases, with 16 bases sitting between them. The CDR3 is made up of 16 amino acids. The germline V gene has CDR1 LGHNA and CDR2 YNFKEQ. The chain has TRBV4-2 and TRBJ1-3; a weak D match, TRBD1 (6 bases). The material was CD4+ T cells from blood, obtained at the 22-month timepoint. The sequence was obtained from a human patient who received a liver transplant. The T cells may come from the graft donor. The chain's CDR3 is CASSQDAQGIGNTIYF. The CDR3 DNA is TGTGCCAGCAGCCAAGATGCACAGGGCATCGGGAACACCATATATTTT.